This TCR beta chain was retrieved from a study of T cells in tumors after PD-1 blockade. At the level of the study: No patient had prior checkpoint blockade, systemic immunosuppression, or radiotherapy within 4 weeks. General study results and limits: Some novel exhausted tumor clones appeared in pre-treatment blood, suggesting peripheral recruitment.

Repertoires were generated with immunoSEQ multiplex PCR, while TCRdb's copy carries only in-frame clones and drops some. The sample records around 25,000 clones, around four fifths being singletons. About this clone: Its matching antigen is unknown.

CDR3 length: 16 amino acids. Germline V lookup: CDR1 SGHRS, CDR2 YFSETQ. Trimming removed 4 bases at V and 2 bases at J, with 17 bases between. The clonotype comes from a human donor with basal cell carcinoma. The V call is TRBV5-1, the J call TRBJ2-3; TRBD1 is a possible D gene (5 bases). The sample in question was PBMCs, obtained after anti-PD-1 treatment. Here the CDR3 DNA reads TGCGCCAGCAGCCCTAGGGGCTCACCCTCCACAGATACGCAGTATTTT. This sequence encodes CASSPRGSPSTDTQYF. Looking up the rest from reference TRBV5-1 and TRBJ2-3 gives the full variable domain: KAGVTQTPRYLIKTRGQQVTLSCSPISGHRSVSWYQQTPGQGLQFLFEYFSETQRNKGNFPGRFSGRQFSNSRSEMNVSTLELGDSALYLCASSPRGSPSTDTQYFGPGTRLTVL.